The source of this T cell receptor beta chain is a study of blood T cell repertoires in COVID-19 (TCRdb year 2020). The study in broad terms: The collaborator samples originated in the United States, Italy and Spain and spanned the acute and convalescent phases of COVID-19. Samples were obtained from the ongoing ImmuneRACE study (first 160 participants) and from 1,200 or so subjects provided by 6 global collaborators. Where available, HLA class I and class II types were obtained from metadata supplied by the sample provider rather than from assay-based typing. The sample metadata nearly always contained a de-identified subject ID, COVID-19 status, age in years and sex. Subjects who had been exposed to COVID-19, were actively infected with it, or had recovered from it provided the deeply sampled blood TCRbeta repertoires that made up the dataset. The material from the prospective study consisted of cDNA or gDNA derived from T cells, B-cell-depleted T cells, or PBMCs. The repertoires were released in a freely available public database meant as a resource for research on the immune response to SARS-CoV-2.

Study-wide findings and limitations: How much clinical and demographic metadata was included differed by source and by participant, and the metadata was provided uncurated.

The collaborating institutions used their own protocols to collect whole blood in K2EDTA tubes. For TCRbeta analysis, collaborators shipped samples as frozen whole blood, isolated PBMCs, or DNA extracted from either of those sample types. Note on this clone: The clone's antigen remains unknown. No qualities accompany the bases; no much larger clone lies one base away.

TCRbeta CDR3 regions were amplified from genomic DNA by means of the immunoSEQ Assay, a bias-controlled multiplex PCR. In the paper's pipeline: The number of nucleated cells in each sample was estimated by amplification of reference gene primers within the assay. Sequence reads were collapsed and filtered to measure the absolute abundance of every unique TCRbeta CDR3 rearrangement. For each sample, productive Simpson clonality was calculated as the square root of Simpson's diversity index over productive rearrangements. TCRdb carries this immuneACCESS record with in-frame sequences only. Its versions omit some clonotypes, under half of them owing to an unresolved V gene in the studies checked, with the rest unexplained. V and J calls plus clone size are reproduced from that table; the DNA served to infer D and trimming. The sample has approximately 91,000 clones on record, roughly 85% of them singletons. Jointly, the top ten make up 4.5% of the sample.

The sample was peripheral blood. The TCR comes from a man in his 70s with acute or convalescent COVID-19.

The sequenced DNA is TGTGCCAGCAGTTTACCAGGAGGATTGGCAAAACTGTTTTTT. Its translation is CASSLPGGLAKLFF. Recombination connected TRBV28 to TRBJ1-4, with the D gene too uncertain to name. CDR1 MDHEN and CDR2 SYDVKM are derived from the germline V gene. Measured from the cysteine to the phenylalanine, the CDR3 is 14 residues long. Only CDR3 DNA remains: 42 bases, in frame from the first base. V was cut back by 2 bases and J by 10 bases, leaving a gap of 14 bases between them.